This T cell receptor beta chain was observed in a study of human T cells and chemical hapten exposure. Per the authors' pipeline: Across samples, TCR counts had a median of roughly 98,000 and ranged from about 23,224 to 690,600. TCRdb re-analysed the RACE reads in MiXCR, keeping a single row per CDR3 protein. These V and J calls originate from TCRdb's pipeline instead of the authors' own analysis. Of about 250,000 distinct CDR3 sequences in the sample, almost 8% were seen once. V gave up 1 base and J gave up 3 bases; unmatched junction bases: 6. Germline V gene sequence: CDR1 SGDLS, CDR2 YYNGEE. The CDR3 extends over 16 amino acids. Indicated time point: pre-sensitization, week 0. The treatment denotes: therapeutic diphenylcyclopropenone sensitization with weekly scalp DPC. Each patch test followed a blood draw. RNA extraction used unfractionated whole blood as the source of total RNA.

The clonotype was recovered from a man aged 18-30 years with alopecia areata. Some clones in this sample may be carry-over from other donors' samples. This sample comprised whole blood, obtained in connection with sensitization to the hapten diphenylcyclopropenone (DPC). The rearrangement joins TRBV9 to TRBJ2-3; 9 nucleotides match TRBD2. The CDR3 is CASSVMAGGPTDTQYF. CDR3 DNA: TGTGCCAGCAGCGTAATGGCGGGGGGGCCAACAGATACGCAGTATTTT.